Described below is a single T cell receptor (beta chain) sequence and its context. Its antigen is not known. This same CDR3 is encoded by further DNA sequences in the sample. This specimen belongs to a study of shared clonotypes between healthy human individuals. Overall study findings and caveats: A few donors had roughly 5% of their naive CD4 clonotypes in common. Genetic and exposure-history diversity was limited by the few donors.

Adult Caucasians living in Nashville, Tennessee made up all of the donors. Germline values: CDR1 SGHNT, CDR2 YYREEE (reference sequence). There are 15 residues in the CDR3. J gave up 1 base and V 4 bases, and 6 bases lay outside the gene matches. The table came from immunoSEQ multiplex PCR; TCRdb's copy has only in-frame clones and leaves some out. This sample has more than 1.2 million clones, with approximately 98.5% found just once. The sequencing input was naive CD4+ T cells sorted from blood. Specified subset: CD45RA+ positively selected. J is TRBJ2-7 and V is TRBV5-4; 9 bases align to TRBD1. This TCR came from a man under 40 in good health. The CDR3 bases are TGTGCCAGCAGCGCATCCGGGACAGGGTCCTACGAGCAGTACTTC. This sequence encodes CASSASGTGSYEQYF. The full variable domain, completed using reference TRBV5-4 and TRBJ2-7, is ETGVTQSPTHLIKTRGQQVTLRCSSQSGHNTVSWYQQALGQGPQFIFQYYREEENGRGNFPPRFSGLQFPNYSSELNVNALELDDSALYLCASSASGTGSYEQYFGPGTRLTVT.